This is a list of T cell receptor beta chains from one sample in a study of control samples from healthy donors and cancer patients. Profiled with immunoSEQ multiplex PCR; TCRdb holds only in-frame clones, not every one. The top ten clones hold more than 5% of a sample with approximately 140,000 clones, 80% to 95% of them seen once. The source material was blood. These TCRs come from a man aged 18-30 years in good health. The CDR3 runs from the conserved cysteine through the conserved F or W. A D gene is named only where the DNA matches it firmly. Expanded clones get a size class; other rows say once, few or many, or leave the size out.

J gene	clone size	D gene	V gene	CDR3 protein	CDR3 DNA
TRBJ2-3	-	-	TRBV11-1	CASSPKTKSETDTQYF	TGTGCCAGCAGCCCGAAGACAAAGTCGGAGACAGATACGCAGTATTTT
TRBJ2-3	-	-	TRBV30	CAWSVGWNTQYF	TGTGCCTGGAGTGTAGGGTGGAATACGCAGTATTTT
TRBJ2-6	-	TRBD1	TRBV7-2	CASSLEGAYNVLTF	TGTGCCAGCAGCTTAGAGGGGGCATACAACGTCCTGACTTTC
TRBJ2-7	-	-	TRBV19	CASSQGGYEQYF	TGTGCCAGTAGTCAAGGGGGCTACGAGCAGTACTTC
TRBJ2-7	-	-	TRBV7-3	CASSPGGAAAYEQYF	TGTGCCAGCAGCCCCGGTGGGGCGGCCGCCTACGAGCAGTACTTC
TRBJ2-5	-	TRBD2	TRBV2	CASSRLVGGQETQYF	TGTGCCAGCAGTAGACTAGTGGGGGGGCAAGAGACCCAGTACTTC
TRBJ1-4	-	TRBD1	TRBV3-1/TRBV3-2	CASSPRRFRQGPNEKLFF	TGTGCCAGCAGCCCCCGACGTTTTCGACAGGGACCTAATGAAAAACTGTTTTTT
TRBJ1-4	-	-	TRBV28	CASSTGVGLTNEKLFF	TGTGCCAGCAGTACCGGCGTCGGGCTCACTAATGAAAAACTGTTTTTT
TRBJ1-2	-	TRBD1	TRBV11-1	CASSLGPSETGYGYTF	TGTGCCAGCAGCCTAGGCCCTTCTGAGACAGGGTATGGCTACACCTTC
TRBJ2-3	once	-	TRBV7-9	CASSLEIEGWASTDTQYF	TGTGCCAGCAGCTTAGAGATTGAGGGGTGGGCTAGCACAGATACGCAGTATTTT
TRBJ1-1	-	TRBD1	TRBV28	CASSSRGAIHTEAFF	TGTGCCAGCAGTTCCAGGGGGGCGATTCACACTGAAGCTTTCTTT
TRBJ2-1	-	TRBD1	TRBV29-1	CSVGALQGVIPNEQFF	TGCAGCGTTGGGGCGTTACAGGGGGTAATTCCCAATGAGCAGTTCTTC
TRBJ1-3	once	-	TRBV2	CASSPVEGANTIYF	TGTGCCAGCAGCCCTGTGGAAGGGGCAAACACCATATATTTT
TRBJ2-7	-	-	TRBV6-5	CATRTDPYEQYF	TGTGCCACTCGGACAGACCCCTACGAGCAGTACTTC
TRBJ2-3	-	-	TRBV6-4	CASSGQEHGDTQYF	TGTGCCAGCAGTGGCCAAGAGCATGGAGATACGCAGTATTTT
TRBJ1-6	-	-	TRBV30	CAWKLGELSPLHF	TGTGCCTGGAAACTCGGGGAATTGTCACCCCTCCACTTT
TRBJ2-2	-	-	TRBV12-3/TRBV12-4	CATATLGHGELFF	TGTGCCACCGCAACGTTAGGGCACGGGGAGCTGTTTTTT
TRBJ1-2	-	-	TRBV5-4	CASGSYTF	TGTGCCAGCGGAAGCTACACCTTC
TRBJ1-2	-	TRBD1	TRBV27	CASSLSDRGGYTF	TGTGCCAGCAGTTTATCCGACAGGGGTGGCTACACCTTC
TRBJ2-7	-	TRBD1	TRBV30	CAWSGQGAYEQYF	TGTGCCTGGTCTGGACAGGGGGCTTACGAGCAGTACTTC
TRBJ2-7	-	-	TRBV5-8	CASSLVGPRYEQYF	TGTGCCAGCAGCTTGGTTGGACCCCGATACGAGCAGTACTTC
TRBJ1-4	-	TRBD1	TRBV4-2	CASSQDGTANEKLFF	TGTGCCAGCAGCCAAGACGGGACAGCTAATGAAAAACTGTTTTTT